The clone carrying this TCR beta chain has just a few counts. Its matching antigen is unknown. It was RNA transcripts that yielded the amplified TCR beta CDR3 regions. Using the HTBI primer set, a first-round RT-PCR was run on the TCR CDR3. TCRdb used MiXCR to reprocess the multiplex PCR reads, holding one entry per CDR3 protein. Seen here are fewer than 400,000 distinct CDR3 sequences, around 15% observed once, and the top ten hold 25% to 30%. The data stem from a study of T cells in Graves' hyperthyroidism and ophthalmopathy. Study observations and caveats: Blood shared most expanded thyroid clonotypes above 0.001. With a median lead of 6.5 months before onset, the model predicted ophthalmopathy.

Lactation, pregnancy, other autoimmune disease or uncontrolled infection led to exclusion of patients. PBMCs were sourced from approximately 10 ml fresh peripheral blood. The CDR3 loop spans 15 amino acids. Germline assignment: CDR1 SGHTA and CDR2 FQGTGA. Trimming shortened V by 3 bases and J by 9 bases, and 18 bases separated the two germline ends. V is TRBV7-3 and J is TRBJ2-1; D uncertain. The sequence was collected from a man in his fifties with Graves' ophthalmopathy. Sequenced input: blood. CDR3 coding DNA: TGTGCCAGCAGCTTGAGTTTGGGCTATAAGGCTGAGCAGTTCTTC. Amino acids: CASSLSLGYKAEQFF.